This T cell receptor (beta chain) comes out of a study of beta chain features in type 1 diabetes. As every portion of the isolated RNA was reverse transcribed, the sequencing read expressed TCRB transcripts. The data were produced by immunoSEQ multiplex PCR, yet TCRdb's version contains in-frame clones alone and is incomplete. Of fewer than 350,000 clones in the sample, about 20% are singletons; the top ten hold 0.035% to 0.05%. This clone appeared a few times. This CDR3 region has 14 residues. Germline loops: CDR1 SGHRS, CDR2 YFSETQ. The germline V and J ends were trimmed by 7 bases and 0 bases, with 11 bases remaining between them.

The TCR comes from a woman between 18 and 29 years old in good health. Sequencing was performed on naive CD4+ T cells from blood. This chain joins TRBV5-1 and TRBJ2-1; a possible D gene is TRBD2 (5 bases). The CDR3 region is CASGAVSSYNEQFF. The CDR3 DNA sequence: TGCGCCAGCGGAGCGGTTAGCTCCTACAATGAGCAGTTCTTC.